This TCR beta chain was sequenced for a study of CD8 T cells in ankylosing spondylitis. One entry per CDR3 protein, called by TCRdb with MiXCR from the 5' RACE reads. The sample has around 280,000 distinct CDR3 sequences, around 19% seen once. CDR3 size: 14 residues. V lost 6 bases and J 2 bases, leaving 13 bases between the germline ends. The germline gives CDR1 SGHVS, CDR2 FQNEAQ. Findings and caveats of the study: CD8+ by phenotype, disease-linked clones were relatively rare in peripheral blood.

This clonotype was detected only a few times. Its antigen is as yet unknown. The origin of this receptor is a male donor with ankylosing spondylitis or in good health (not recorded which). Sample: blood, either unsorted or a sorted T cell fraction (not recorded which). The chain couples TRBV7-8 to TRBJ1-1, with a possible D match to TRBD1 (6 bases). CDR3 protein: CASSPTGSNTEAFF. The CDR3 DNA reads as TGTGCCAGCAGTCCTACAGGGTCCAACACTGAAGCTTTCTTT.